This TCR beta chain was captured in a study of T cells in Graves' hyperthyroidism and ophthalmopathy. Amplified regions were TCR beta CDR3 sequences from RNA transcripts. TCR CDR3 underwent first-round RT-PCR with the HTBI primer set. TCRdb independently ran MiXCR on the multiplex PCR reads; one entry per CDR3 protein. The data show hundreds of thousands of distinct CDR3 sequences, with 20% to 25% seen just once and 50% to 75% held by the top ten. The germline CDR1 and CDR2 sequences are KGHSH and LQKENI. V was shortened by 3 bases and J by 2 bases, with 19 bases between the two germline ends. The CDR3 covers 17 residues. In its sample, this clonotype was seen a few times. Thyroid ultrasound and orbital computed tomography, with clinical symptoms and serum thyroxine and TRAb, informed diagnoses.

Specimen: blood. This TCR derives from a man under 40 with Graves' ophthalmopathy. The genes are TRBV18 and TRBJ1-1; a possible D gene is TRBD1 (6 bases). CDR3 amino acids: CASSPRRTEATNTEAFF. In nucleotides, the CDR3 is TGTGCCAGCTCACCGCGGAGGACAGAGGCTACAAACACTGAAGCTTTCTTT.